The rows below give T cell receptor beta chains drawn from one sample of a study of tumor-infiltrating lymphocytes in primary liver carcinoma. From the multiplex PCR reads, TCRdb called clonotypes with MiXCR, one entry per CDR3 protein. The sample has approximately 74,000 distinct CDR3 sequences, 71% seen once. The material sequenced was liver tumor tissue from sampling region 4. Source of these receptors: a woman in her fifties or sixties with primary liver carcinoma and hepatitis B virus infection. Each CDR3 is given with its conserved first and last residue. Fields, in order: J gene, D gene, V gene, clone size, CDR3 protein, CDR3 DNA. The D gene is left open where the match is weak. Expanded clones are given a class, and other clones once, few, many or no size at all.

>TRBJ1-5|-|TRBV6-9|-
CASSLGQPRQF
TGTGCCAGCTCGTTGGGTCAGCCCCGGCAGTTT
>TRBJ2-3|-|TRBV12-3/TRBV12-4|-
CASNLSSGLTSYF
TGCGCCAGCAATTTATCGTCCGGACTCACCTCGTATTTT
>TRBJ2-2|-|TRBV11-2|-
CASSLAGMDTGELFF
TGTGCCAGCAGCTTGGCCGGGATGGACACCGGGGAGCTGTTTTTT
>TRBJ2-5|-|TRBV28|few
CASKGGGEETQYF
TGTGCCAGCAAGGGGGGGGGGGAAGAGACCCAGTACTTC
>TRBJ1-1|-|TRBV11-2|few
CANSSPPSTEAFF
TGTGCCAACAGCTCACCCCCAAGTACTGAAGCTTTCTTC
>TRBJ2-7|TRBD1|TRBV6-5|-
CVSSTPRDSRYEQYF
TGTGTCAGCAGTACTCCCCGGGACAGCCGCTACGAGCAGTACTTC
>TRBJ1-2|TRBD1|TRBV6-5|-
CARSYFQGDSYTF
TGTGCCAGAAGTTACTTCCAGGGGGATAGCTACACCTTC
>TRBJ2-3|TRBD2|TRBV7-9|-
CASSSTVSSGRAGTQYF
TGTGCCAGCAGCTCGACAGTCTCTAGCGGGAGGGCCGGTACGCAGTATTTT
>TRBJ2-3|-|TRBV11-2|-
CASSPAPRCKGRDTQYF
TGTGCCAGTAGCCCGGCCCCCAGGTGCAAAGGAAGAGATACGCAGTATTTT
>TRBJ2-7|TRBD2|TRBV6-2/TRBV6-3|many
CASSSTGTSGREQYF
TGTGCCAGCAGTTCCACCGGGACTAGCGGGAGAGAGCAGTACTTC
>TRBJ1-5|-|TRBV7-9|few
CASSWGRDQSQHF
TGTGCCAGCAGCTGGGGACGGGATCAGTCCCAGCATTTT